Presented here are 9 T cell receptor beta chains from one specimen sequenced in a study of T cells in Graves' hyperthyroidism and ophthalmopathy. The source material, RNA transcripts, was used to amplify TCR beta CDR3 regions. HTBI primers were used for first-round RT-PCR of the TCR CDR3. TCRdb re-called the multiplex PCR reads with MiXCR, one entry per CDR3 protein. The profile covers over 400,000 distinct CDR3 sequences, with roughly 15% appearing a single time and about 13% taken by the ten largest. Sample: blood. The receptors originated from a man aged 18 to 29 with Graves' ophthalmopathy.

Here the CDR3 reads CASSLEWGNYGYTF. CDR3 bases: TGTGCCAGCAGCTTAGAATGGGGTAACTATGGCTACACCTTC. This chain joins TRBV11-2 and TRBJ1-2; D is undetermined. V was clipped by 0 bases and J by 1 base, with 6 bases between them. Germline CDR1 and CDR2: SGHAT and FQNNGV. The CDR3 loop spans 14 amino acids.

This clonotype was found a few times. The chain combines TRBV2 with TRBJ2-5; unclear D gene. Germline V CDR1 and CDR2: SNHLY, FYNNEI. There are 13 residues in the CDR3. V was clipped by 6 bases and J by 6 bases, with 14 bases between them. DNA of the CDR3: TGTGCCAGCAGGGGGTCCAGCGCGCAGACCCAGTACTTC. It translates to CASRGSSAQTQYF. The full variable domain, in which reference TRBV2 and TRBJ2-5 provide the parts outside the CDR3, is EPEVTQTPSHQVTQMGQEVILRCVPISNHLYFYWYRQILGQKVEFLVSFYNNEISEKSEIFDDQFSVERPDGSNFTLKIRSTKLEDSAMYFCASRGSSAQTQYFGPGTRLLVL.

This clonotype has a handful of counts. The chain has TRBV7-9 and TRBJ1-2; D is unresolved. This CDR3 has 15 residues. Trimming stripped 5 bases from V and 5 bases from J, with 18 bases between. In germline, CDR1 is SEHNR, CDR2 FQNEAQ (reference sequence). CDR3 sequence: CASSIRRTTGYGYTF. CDR3 sequence (DNA): TGTGCCAGCAGCATAAGACGGACCACGGGGTATGGCTACACCTTC.

There are a few counts of this clonotype. The chain employs TRBV14 and TRBJ2-1; D is perhaps TRBD2 (6 bases). Germline CDR1 reads SGHDN; CDR2 reads FVKESK. CDR3 length: 14 residues. V was trimmed by 4 bases and J by 13 bases, leaving 20 bases between them. CDR3 bases: TGTGCCAGCAGCCTCGGGGGTGGCGCGAGGGGACAGTTCTTC. This gives the protein CASSLGGGARGQFF.

This clonotype was observed at least ten times. The chain carries TRBV24-1 and TRBJ1-4; 9 bases fit TRBD1. The CDR3 length is 15 residues. With V trimmed by 4 bases and J by 5 bases, 4 bases remained unmatched. The germline gives CDR1 KGHDR, CDR2 SFDVKD. The DNA of the CDR3 is TGTGCCACCAGTGAAGGGACAGGGTTAAATGAAAAACTGTTTTTT. This translates into CATSEGTGLNEKLFF.

This clonotype was picked up many times. The V gene is TRBV7-8, the J gene TRBJ2-1; no firm D call. V lost 0 bases and J 3 bases, leaving 12 bases between the germline ends. Germline CDR1 SGHVS, CDR2 FQNEAQ. The CDR3 runs 16 residues. CDR3 sequence (DNA): TGTGCCAGCAGCTTAGCACCCCCCCCAGACTACAATGAGCAGTTCTTC. It codes for CASSLAPPPDYNEQFF. The full variable domain, completed using reference TRBV7-8 and TRBJ2-1, is GAGVSQSPRYKVAKRGQDVALRCDPISGHVSLFWYQQALGQGPEFLTYFQNEAQLDKSGLPSDRFFAERPEGSVSTLKIQRTQQEDSAVYLCASSLAPPPDYNEQFFGPGTRLTVL.

This clonotype was counted many times. The V call is TRBV20-1, the J call TRBJ1-2; D remains ambiguous. The germline CDR1 and CDR2 sequences are DFQATT and SNEGSKA (reference sequence). Trimming stripped 6 bases from V and 2 bases from J, with 13 bases between. The CDR3 is 13 residues long. CDR3 DNA: TGCAGTGCGGCTGAAGGCCTGAACTATGGCTACACCTTC. This translates into CSAAEGLNYGYTF.

This clonotype has only a few counts. The rearrangement joins TRBV10-1 to TRBJ2-3; D may be TRBD2 (5 bases). Germline values: CDR1 WNHNN, CDR2 SYGVQD (reference sequence). This CDR3 spans 13 amino acids. Trimming stripped 8 bases from V and 5 bases from J, with 14 bases between. CDR3 sequence (DNA): TGCGCCAGCCAGACTACGTTAGGAGATACGCAGTATTTT. Its protein is CASQTTLGDTQYF.

This clonotype was detected ten times or more. The chain recombines TRBV18 with TRBJ1-5, with D unclear. Trimming removed 1 base at V and 2 bases at J, with 9 bases between. The germline V gene has CDR1 KGHSH and CDR2 LQKENI. This CDR3 is built from 15 residues. CDR3: CASSPQDGGNQPQHF. The DNA of the CDR3 is TGTGCCAGCTCACCACAGGACGGAGGCAATCAGCCCCAGCATTTT.